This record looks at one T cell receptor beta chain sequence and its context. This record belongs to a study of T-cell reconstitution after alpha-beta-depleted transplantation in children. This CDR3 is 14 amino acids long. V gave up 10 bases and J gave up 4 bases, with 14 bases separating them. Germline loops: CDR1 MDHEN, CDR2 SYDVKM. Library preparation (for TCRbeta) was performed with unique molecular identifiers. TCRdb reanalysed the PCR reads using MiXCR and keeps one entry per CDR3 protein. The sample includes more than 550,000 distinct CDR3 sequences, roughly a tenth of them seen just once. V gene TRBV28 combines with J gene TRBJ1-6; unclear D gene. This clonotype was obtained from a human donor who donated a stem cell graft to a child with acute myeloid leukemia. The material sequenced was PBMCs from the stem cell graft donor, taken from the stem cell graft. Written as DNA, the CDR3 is TGTGCCATGAATACGGGGAGTTATAATTCACCCCTCCACTTT. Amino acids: CAMNTGSYNSPLHF.